These 26 T cell receptor beta chains were all obtained from the same sample, sequenced in a study of T cell repertoires in cytomegalovirus infection. TCRdb passed the reads through MiXCR, listing each CDR3 protein once. The sample lists about 740,000 distinct CDR3 sequences; roughly 36% were seen once. Material: PBMCs. The source of these receptors is a human donor in good health (CMV status not recorded). Some clones in this sample may be carry-over from other donors' samples.

The CDR3 sequence: CASSLAVSGVSYEQYF. The CDR3 bases are TGTGCCAGCAGCTTAGCGGTAAGCGGCGTCTCCTACGAGCAGTACTTC. The rearrangement joins TRBV7-9 to TRBJ2-7; D is possibly TRBD2 (5 bases). V dropped 0 bases and J dropped 0 bases, with 12 bases sitting between them. The CDR3 spans 16 residues. Germline V gene data show CDR1 as SEHNR and CDR2 as FQNEAQ (reference sequence).

This clonotype has a single count. The chain joins TRBV5-6 to TRBJ2-3, with 10 bases that match TRBD2. The CDR3 runs 16 residues. Germline values: CDR1 SGHDT, CDR2 YYEEEE. V dropped 3 bases and J dropped 2; count of bases not matched to a gene: 6. The CDR3 region has the DNA TGTGCCAGCAGCTATCTACTAGCGGGGTTCACAGATACGCAGTATTTT. This gives the protein CASSYLLAGFTDTQYF.

The gene calls are TRBV6-2 or TRBV6-3 and TRBJ1-5, with D maybe TRBD1 (5 bases). Trimming left V 0 bases short and J 0 bases short, with 15 bases between. Germline CDR1 and CDR2: MNHEY and SVGEGT. CDR3 length: 18 residues. CDR3 loop: CASSYSWAHDSSNQPQHF. CDR3 nucleotide sequence: TGTGCCAGCAGTTACTCGTGGGCCCACGACAGTAGCAATCAGCCCCAGCATTTT.

This clonotype turned up a few times. This rearrangement joins TRBV19 to TRBJ2-1, with 8 bases identical to TRBD2. Germline-derived CDR1 and CDR2 are LNHDA and SQIVND (reference sequence). The J segment lost 0 bases and the V segment lost 3 bases, leaving 7 bases of the junction unmatched. There are 17 residues in the CDR3. The chain's CDR3 is CASSIGGLAISYNEQFF. The CDR3 bases are TGTGCCAGTAGTATTGGAGGACTAGCCATCTCCTACAATGAGCAGTTCTTC.

This rearrangement joins TRBV12-3 or TRBV12-4 to TRBJ2-1; D call uncertain. There are 15 residues in the CDR3. Trimming removed 6 bases at V and 4 bases at J, with 16 bases between. The CDR3 bases are TGTGCCAGCAGCCCTACCTGGGAAGGGTACAATGAGCAGTTCTTC. Protein: CASSPTWEGYNEQFF.

This rearrangement joins TRBV12-3 or TRBV12-4 to TRBJ2-7; maybe TRBD1 (7 bases). V was shortened by 7 bases and J by 4 bases, with 20 bases between the two germline ends. The CDR3 covers 15 residues. The CDR3 DNA reads as TGTGCCAGCACCCCCCGGGGCAGGGGGGATTACGAGCAGTACTTC. Translated: CASTPRGRGDYEQYF.

In this sample, this clonotype turned up many times. The CDR3, as DNA: TGTGCCAGTAGTTCTAGTGGGAGATTCTACGAGCAGTACTTC. Protein: CASSSSGRFYEQYF. The chain uses TRBV19 and TRBJ2-7; D might be TRBD2 (5 bases). Germline V lookup: CDR1 LNHDA, CDR2 SQIVND (reference sequence). The CDR3 runs 14 residues. V was clipped by 5 bases and J by 3 bases, with 14 bases between them. Together with reference TRBV19 and TRBJ2-7, the CDR3 gives the full variable domain: DGGITQSPKYLFRKEGQNVTLSCEQNLNHDAMYWYRQDPGQGLRLIYYSQIVNDFQKGDIAEGYSVSREKKESFPLTVTSAQKNPTAFYLCASSSSGRFYEQYFGPGTRLTVT.

This clonotype was picked up a small number of times. The chain recombines TRBV12-3 or TRBV12-4 with TRBJ1-4; tentatively, D is TRBD1 (5 bases). The CDR3 has 15 residues. Trimming took 4 bases from V and 0 from J, leaving 9 bases between them. The CDR3 loop is CASSSQVTTNEKLFF. CDR3 in DNA: TGTGCCAGCAGTTCACAGGTTACAACTAATGAAAAACTGTTTTTT.

Only a few counts were recorded for this clonotype. The V gene is TRBV4-1, the J gene TRBJ1-4, with TRBD1 as a possible D gene (5 bases). The CDR3 contains 14 residues. Trimming removed 1 base at V and 7 bases at J, with 10 bases between. CDR1 MGHRA and CDR2 YSYEKL come from the germline V gene. CDR3 sequence (DNA): TGCGCCAGCAGCCAAGGGCGGGGGGGTGAAAAACTGTTTTTT. It codes for CASSQGRGGEKLFF.

A few counts support this clonotype. The gene calls are TRBV7-9 and TRBJ2-1, with D tentatively TRBD2 (7 bases). CDR1 is SEHNR and CDR2 is FQNEAQ in the germline V gene (reference sequence). The length of the CDR3 is 16 residues. Trimming pared 5 bases from V and 5 bases from J, leaving 19 bases between. The CDR3 is CASSPPGRGGHNEQFF. The CDR3 DNA reads as TGTGCCAGCAGCCCCCCGGGGAGGGGGGGCCACAATGAGCAGTTCTTC.

This clonotype came up many times. CDR3 nucleotides: TGTGCCAGCAGCTTAGTAGACAGGGGGAAGAGTGGCTACACCTTC. Translated: CASSLVDRGKSGYTF. This chain uses TRBV7-2 with TRBJ1-2; the match to TRBD1 covers 9 bases. J lost 7 bases, V lost 1 base, and 7 bases had no gene match. The CDR3 runs 15 residues. Germline-derived CDR1 and CDR2 are SGHTA and FQGNSA.

This sequence joins TRBV5-1 and TRBJ2-5; 13 bases agree with TRBD2. The CDR3 runs to 15 residues. J was trimmed by 5 bases and V by 4 bases; bases with no gene match: 5. Germline V gene lookup returns CDR1 SGHRS and CDR2 YFSETQ. CDR3 sequence reads: CASSRTSGRLETQYF. As DNA, the CDR3 is TGCGCCAGCAGCAGGACTAGCGGGAGACTCGAGACCCAGTACTTC.

The chain employs TRBV7-6 and TRBJ1-2; D is unresolved. CDR3 length: 14 residues. Germline CDR1 and CDR2: SGHVS and FNYEAQ. Between the trimmed V and J ends, which lost 5 bases and 4 bases, there was a span of 14 bases. DNA of the CDR3: TGTGCCAGCAGCAGCAGGACCGCTTCCTATGGCTACACCTTC. Its translation is CASSSRTASYGYTF.

The V call is TRBV7-9, the J call TRBJ2-7; tentative D call: TRBD1 (6 bases). Germline lookup yields CDR1 SEHNR and CDR2 FQNEAQ (reference sequence). V lost 3 bases, J lost 2 bases, and 14 bases lay in between. The CDR3 totals 15 residues. CDR3 amino acids: CASSFSLGTTYEQYF. DNA of the CDR3: TGTGCCAGCAGCTTTAGTCTCGGGACAACCTACGAGCAGTACTTC.

Worth noting for this clonotype: Here the CDR3 omits its conserved ending phenylalanine or tryptophan, so a read error is the likely source. The chain recombines TRBV11-3 with TRBJ2-1, with D hard to call. The V end lost 1 base, the J end lost 6 bases, and 10 bases lay between the germline ends. Germline V CDR1 and CDR2: SGHNT, YENEEA. The CDR3 is 14 amino acids. This chain's CDR3 is CASSLGSVVNEQFL. The CDR3 region has the DNA TGTGCCAGCAGCTTAGGGTCCGTCGTCAATGAGCAGTTCTTA.

This clonotype showed up just a few times. This rearrangement joins TRBV7-2 to TRBJ2-7; 8 bases are a match to TRBD2. This CDR3 spans 18 amino acids. Looked up from germline, CDR1 is SGHTA and CDR2 is FQGNSA. With 1 base clipped from V and 0 bases from J, the junction kept 11 bases outside the gene matches. The CDR3 DNA is TGTGCCAGCAGCTTAGTATCCCTGAGACTAGCGTACTCCTACGAGCAGTACTTC. The encoded protein is CASSLVSLRLAYSYEQYF.

The chain joins TRBV12-3 or TRBV12-4 to TRBJ2-6; 7 nucleotides agree with TRBD1. The CDR3 consists of 17 residues. V was clipped by 1 base and J by 4 bases; unmatched bases: 7. The CDR3 DNA follows: TGTGCCAGCAGTTTAGAGGGGGCGCAGTCCGGGGCCAACGTCCTGACTTTC. Its translation is CASSLEGAQSGANVLTF.

This clonotype has just a few counts. The CDR3, as DNA: TGTGCCACCAGCAGAGTGTGGCGGGGGACCGTCGGGGAGCTGTTTTTT. Its protein product is CATSRVWRGTVGELFF. The gene calls are TRBV15 and TRBJ2-2, with 7 bases that match TRBD2. After removal of 1 base from V and 7 bases from J, the junction contained 9 bases not matched to a gene. The CDR3 has 16 amino acids. Germline-derived CDR1 and CDR2 are LNHNV and YYDKDF (reference sequence). Variable domain in full (rest from reference TRBV15 and TRBJ2-2): DAMVIQNPRYQVTQFGKPVTLSCSQTLNHNVMYWYQQKSSQAPKLLFHYYDKDFNNEADTPDNFQSRRPNTSFCFLDIRSPGLGDTAMYLCATSRVWRGTVGELFFGEGSRLTVL.

This CDR3 reads CASNPRGSGDYGYTF. Here the CDR3 DNA reads TGTGCCAGCAACCCGAGGGGCTCAGGGGACTATGGCTACACCTTC. This chain connects TRBV6-5 to TRBJ1-2, with a weak D call TRBD1 (6 bases). Trimming pared 7 bases from V and 3 bases from J, leaving 18 bases between. Germline V gives CDR1 MNHEY, CDR2 SVGAGI. The CDR3 is 15 residues long.

The chain uses TRBV20-1 and TRBJ2-7; 8 positions agree with TRBD1. The CDR3 runs to 13 residues. After removal of 2 bases from V and 3 bases from J, the junction contained 3 bases not matched to a gene. Looked up from germline, CDR1 is DFQATT and CDR2 is SNEGSKA (reference sequence). Here the CDR3 DNA reads TGCAGTGCTAGAAGGACAGGGCGCTACGAGCAGTACTTC. This encodes CSARRTGRYEQYF.

With regard to this clonotype: At one boundary the junction diverges from the germline segment, which might be a read error. V gene TRBV11-2 combines with J gene TRBJ2-7, with 11 nucleotides matching TRBD2. This CDR3 region has 16 residues. The germline CDR1 and CDR2 sequences are SGHAT and FQNNGV. This CDR3 reads CASSLDRLAGRGEPSF. CDR3 nucleotides: TGTGCCAGCAGCTTAGATCGACTAGCGGGAAGGGGCGAGCCGTCCTTC.

The chain recombines TRBV28 with TRBJ1-6; the D is unclear. Germline CDR1 reads MDHEN; CDR2 reads SYDVKM. The CDR3 has 14 residues. V gave up 6 bases and J gave up 5 bases, with 11 bases separating them. CDR3 in amino acids: CASSPPGHNSPLHF. In nucleotides, the CDR3 is TGTGCCAGCAGCCCCCCCGGACATAATTCACCCCTCCACTTT. Complete variable domain (other parts from reference TRBV28 and TRBJ1-6): DVKVTQSSRYLVKRTGEKVFLECVQDMDHENMFWYRQDPGLGLRLIYFSYDVKMKEKGDIPEGYSVSREKKERFSLILESASTNQTSMYLCASSPPGHNSPLHFGNGTRLTVT.

This chain joins TRBV12-3 or TRBV12-4 and TRBJ1-1, with D unresolved. V was clipped by 8 bases and J by 3 bases, with 10 bases between them. This CDR3 has 12 residues. DNA for the CDR3: TGTGCCAGCCTCCGGCCGGACACTGAAGCTTTCTTT. Its translation is CASLRPDTEAFF.

The CDR3 here is CASSSSQGSANQPQHF. The DNA for the CDR3 is TGTGCCAGCAGCTCCTCCCAGGGGTCGGCGAATCAGCCCCAGCATTTT. This rearrangement joins TRBV7-9 to TRBJ1-5; perhaps TRBD1 as D (6 bases). V lost 4 bases and J lost 4, with 17 bases in between. The CDR3 is made up of 16 amino acids. Germline CDR1 reads SEHNR; CDR2 reads FQNEAQ (reference sequence).

This chain links TRBV6-1 with TRBJ2-7; 9 bases line up with TRBD1. The V segment lost 1 base and the J segment 6 bases; nucleotides outside the gene matches: 7. The CDR3 consists of 15 residues. CDR1 MNHNS and CDR2 SASEGT come from the germline V gene. The chain's CDR3 is CASSEDRGRGGEQYF. CDR3 nucleotides: TGTGCCAGCAGTGAAGACAGGGGGCGCGGAGGCGAGCAGTACTTC.

V gene TRBV27 combines with J gene TRBJ2-2; TRBD1 matches at 9 bases. Trimming cost V 6 bases and J 5 bases; bases outside gene matches: 13. This CDR3 has 17 amino acids. The germline V gene encodes CDR1 MNHEY and CDR2 SMNVEV (reference sequence). CDR3 amino acids: CASSRTGGWEGTGELFF. The CDR3 nucleotides are TGTGCCAGCAGCAGAACAGGGGGCTGGGAAGGGACCGGGGAGCTGTTTTTT.